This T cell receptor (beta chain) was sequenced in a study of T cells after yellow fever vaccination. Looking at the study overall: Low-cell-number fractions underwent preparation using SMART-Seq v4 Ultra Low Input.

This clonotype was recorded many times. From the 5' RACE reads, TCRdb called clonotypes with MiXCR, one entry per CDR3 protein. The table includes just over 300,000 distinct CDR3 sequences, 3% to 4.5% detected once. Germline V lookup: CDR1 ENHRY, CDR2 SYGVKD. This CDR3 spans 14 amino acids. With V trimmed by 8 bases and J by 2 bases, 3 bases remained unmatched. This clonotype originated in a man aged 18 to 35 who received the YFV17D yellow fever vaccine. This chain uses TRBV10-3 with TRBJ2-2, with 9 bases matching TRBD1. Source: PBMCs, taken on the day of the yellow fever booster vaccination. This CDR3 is CAIRGQGNTGELFF. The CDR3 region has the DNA TGTGCCATCCGGGGACAGGGAAACACCGGGGAGCTGTTTTTT.